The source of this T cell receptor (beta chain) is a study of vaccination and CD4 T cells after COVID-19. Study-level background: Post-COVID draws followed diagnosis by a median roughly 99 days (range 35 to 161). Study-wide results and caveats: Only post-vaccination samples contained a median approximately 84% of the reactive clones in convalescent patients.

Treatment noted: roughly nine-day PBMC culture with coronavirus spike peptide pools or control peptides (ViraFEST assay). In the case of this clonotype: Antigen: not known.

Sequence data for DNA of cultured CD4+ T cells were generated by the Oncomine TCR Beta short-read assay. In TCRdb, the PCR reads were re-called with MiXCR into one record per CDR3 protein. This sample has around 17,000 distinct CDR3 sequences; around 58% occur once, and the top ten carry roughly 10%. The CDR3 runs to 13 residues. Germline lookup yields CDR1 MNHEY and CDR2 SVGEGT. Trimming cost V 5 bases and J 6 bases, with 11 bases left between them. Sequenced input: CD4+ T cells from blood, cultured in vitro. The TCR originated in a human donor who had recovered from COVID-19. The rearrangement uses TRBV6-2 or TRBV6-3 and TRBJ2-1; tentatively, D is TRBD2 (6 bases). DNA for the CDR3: TGTGCCAGCAGTCGACTAGATATCAATGAGCAGTTCTTC. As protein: CASSRLDINEQFF.